Listed below are T cell receptor beta chains from one sample, sequenced in a study of naive and memory T cell subsets. A single record per CDR3 protein comes from TCRdb applying MiXCR to the 5' RACE reads. Among about 26,000 distinct CDR3 sequences, approximately 24% were seen once, and the ten largest hold around 1.9%. The receptor source for this set is a female donor in good health. Both conserved end residues are part of each CDR3. Fields, in order: J gene, D gene, V gene, clone size, CDR3 protein, CDR3 DNA. A D gene is named only where the DNA matches it firmly. Size values are once, few and many counts, or a class for expanded clones, and some rows have none.

j_gene: TRBJ2-5
d_gene: .
v_gene: TRBV20-1
abundance: many
CDR3aa: CSASPVETQYF
CDR3nt: TGCAGTGCTTCCCCTGTAGAGACCCAGTACTTC

j_gene: TRBJ2-1
d_gene: .
v_gene: TRBV3-1
abundance: .
CDR3aa: CASSQAPPGNEQFF
CDR3nt: TGTGCCAGCAGCCAAGCCCCTCCTGGAAATGAGCAGTTCTTC

j_gene: TRBJ2-3
d_gene: .
v_gene: TRBV29-1
abundance: .
CDR3aa: CSVEIGRDADTQYF
CDR3nt: TGCAGCGTTGAAATTGGGCGTGACGCAGATACGCAGTATTTT

j_gene: TRBJ2-1
d_gene: .
v_gene: TRBV5-1
abundance: many
CDR3aa: CASTALNGAEQFF
CDR3nt: TGCGCCAGCACAGCTCTCAATGGTGCTGAGCAGTTCTTC

j_gene: TRBJ2-2
d_gene: TRBD2
v_gene: TRBV9
abundance: few
CDR3aa: CASSVDPPGLVVGELFF
CDR3nt: TGTGCCAGCAGCGTAGATCCCCCCGGACTAGTTGTCGGGGAGCTGTTTTTT

j_gene: TRBJ1-6
d_gene: .
v_gene: TRBV5-6
abundance: medium-sized
CDR3aa: CASSLTTTNSPLHF
CDR3nt: TGTGCCAGCAGCTTGACAACTACTAATTCACCCCTCCACTTT

j_gene: TRBJ1-3
d_gene: TRBD1
v_gene: TRBV30
abundance: medium-sized
CDR3aa: CAWTDLTGFPGNTIYF
CDR3nt: TGTGCCTGGACGGACCTGACAGGGTTCCCTGGAAACACCATATATTTT

j_gene: TRBJ2-1
d_gene: TRBD1
v_gene: TRBV29-1
abundance: few
CDR3aa: CSVEGGGTGGYNEQFF
CDR3nt: TGCAGCGTTGAAGGAGGGGGGACAGGCGGATACAATGAGCAGTTCTTC

j_gene: TRBJ2-7
d_gene: .
v_gene: TRBV20-1
abundance: .
CDR3aa: CSARGKDGWGDEQYF
CDR3nt: TGCAGTGCTAGAGGCAAGGACGGATGGGGCGACGAGCAGTACTTC

j_gene: TRBJ2-5
d_gene: .
v_gene: TRBV6-2/TRBV6-3
abundance: few
CDR3aa: CASSYPEETQYF
CDR3nt: TGTGCCAGCAGTTACCCCGAGGAGACCCAGTACTTC

j_gene: TRBJ2-1
d_gene: .
v_gene: TRBV7-9
abundance: .
CDR3aa: CASSRPPRPSSPLSEQFF
CDR3nt: TGTGCCAGCAGCCGCCCCCCCCGACCTAGCAGCCCCCTCAGTGAGCAGTTCTTC

j_gene: TRBJ2-1
d_gene: .
v_gene: TRBV20-1
abundance: .
CDR3aa: CSARKEGYNEQFF
CDR3nt: TGCAGTGCTAGAAAGGAGGGATACAATGAGCAGTTCTTC

j_gene: TRBJ2-7
d_gene: .
v_gene: TRBV20-1
abundance: few
CDR3aa: CSATGGRGEQYF
CDR3nt: TGCAGTGCTACAGGTGGGAGAGGGGAGCAGTACTTC

j_gene: TRBJ1-1
d_gene: .
v_gene: TRBV29-1
abundance: few
CDR3aa: CSAREPEGAFF
CDR3nt: TGCAGCGCCCGGGAGCCCGAGGGAGCTTTCTTT

j_gene: TRBJ2-6
d_gene: .
v_gene: TRBV6-6
abundance: .
CDR3aa: CASSPATSGANVLTF
CDR3nt: TGTGCCAGCAGTCCCGCCACCTCTGGGGCCAACGTCCTGACTTTC

j_gene: TRBJ2-7
d_gene: .
v_gene: TRBV20-1
abundance: medium-sized
CDR3aa: CSARDLSAYEQYF
CDR3nt: TGCAGTGCTAGAGATCTGAGCGCCTACGAGCAGTACTTC

j_gene: TRBJ2-1
d_gene: .
v_gene: TRBV7-2
abundance: few
CDR3aa: CASSFRQSDEQFF
CDR3nt: TGTGCCAGCAGCTTCCGACAGTCCGATGAGCAGTTCTTC

j_gene: TRBJ1-5
d_gene: .
v_gene: TRBV29-1
abundance: .
CDR3aa: CSVARDSNQPQHF
CDR3nt: TGCAGCGTTGCTCGGGACAGCAATCAGCCCCAGCATTTT

j_gene: TRBJ2-5
d_gene: TRBD2
v_gene: TRBV20-1
abundance: few
CDR3aa: CSAWLAGEETQYF
CDR3nt: TGCAGTGCCTGGCTAGCGGGGGAAGAGACCCAGTACTTC

j_gene: TRBJ2-7
d_gene: .
v_gene: TRBV29-1
abundance: few
CDR3aa: CSVESGRDFSYEQYF
CDR3nt: TGCAGCGTTGAAAGTGGCAGGGACTTCTCCTACGAGCAGTACTTC

j_gene: TRBJ1-5
d_gene: .
v_gene: TRBV20-1
abundance: few
CDR3aa: CSARVGTSNQPQHF
CDR3nt: TGCAGTGCTAGAGTCGGGACCTCTAATCAGCCCCAGCATTTT

j_gene: TRBJ2-1
d_gene: TRBD2
v_gene: TRBV20-1
abundance: .
CDR3aa: CSAKRGGSYNEQFF
CDR3nt: TGCAGTGCCAAGCGGGGGGGCTCCTACAATGAGCAGTTCTTC

j_gene: TRBJ2-1
d_gene: TRBD1
v_gene: TRBV20-1
abundance: few
CDR3aa: CSARGGTGSHEQFF
CDR3nt: TGCAGTGCTAGAGGGGGGACAGGGTCGCATGAGCAGTTCTTC

j_gene: TRBJ2-1
d_gene: .
v_gene: TRBV11-2
abundance: .
CDR3aa: CASSSESGPYNEQFF
CDR3nt: TGTGCCAGCAGCTCGGAGTCGGGGCCCTACAATGAGCAGTTCTTC

j_gene: TRBJ1-5
d_gene: .
v_gene: TRBV7-9
abundance: .
CDR3aa: CASSFGEQPQHF
CDR3nt: TGTGCCAGCAGCTTTGGCGAGCAGCCCCAGCATTTT

j_gene: TRBJ2-2
d_gene: TRBD2
v_gene: TRBV10-1
abundance: .
CDR3aa: CASSESGLAENTGELFF
CDR3nt: TGCGCCAGCAGTGAGTCGGGACTAGCGGAAAACACCGGGGAGCTGTTTTTT

j_gene: TRBJ2-7
d_gene: .
v_gene: TRBV29-1
abundance: many
CDR3aa: CSVGGSYEQYF
CDR3nt: TGCAGCGTTGGGGGTTCCTACGAGCAGTACTTC

j_gene: TRBJ2-5
d_gene: TRBD2
v_gene: TRBV10-3
abundance: few
CDR3aa: CAISDKGGREKTQYF
CDR3nt: TGTGCCATCAGTGATAAGGGCGGGAGGGAGAAGACCCAGTACTTC

j_gene: TRBJ2-7
d_gene: TRBD2
v_gene: TRBV6-5
abundance: .
CDR3aa: CASSFRGGGEQYF
CDR3nt: TGTGCCAGCAGTTTCCGCGGGGGGGGCGAGCAGTACTTC

j_gene: TRBJ2-7
d_gene: TRBD2
v_gene: TRBV7-9
abundance: .
CDR3aa: CASLTSGSVEQYF
CDR3nt: TGTGCCAGCCTGACTAGCGGGAGTGTCGAGCAGTACTTC

j_gene: TRBJ1-1
d_gene: .
v_gene: TRBV5-1
abundance: medium-sized
CDR3aa: CASSLTQDTEAFF
CDR3nt: TGCGCCAGCAGCTTGACACAGGACACTGAAGCTTTCTTT

j_gene: TRBJ1-5
d_gene: .
v_gene: TRBV18
abundance: many
CDR3aa: CASSPIASGDQPQHF
CDR3nt: TGTGCCAGCTCACCGATTGCGTCAGGGGATCAGCCCCAGCATTTT

j_gene: TRBJ2-1
d_gene: .
v_gene: TRBV18
abundance: medium-sized
CDR3aa: CASSPGSVEQFF
CDR3nt: TGTGCCAGCTCACCAGGGTCGGTTGAGCAGTTCTTC

j_gene: TRBJ1-1
d_gene: .
v_gene: TRBV27
abundance: .
CDR3aa: CASRRATEAFF
CDR3nt: TGTGCCAGCCGGAGGGCGACTGAAGCTTTCTTT

j_gene: TRBJ2-3
d_gene: TRBD2
v_gene: TRBV19
abundance: .
CDR3aa: CASRGTSGGDFADTQYF
CDR3nt: TGTGCCAGTAGGGGGACTAGCGGTGGAGATTTCGCAGATACGCAGTATTTT

j_gene: TRBJ2-1
d_gene: .
v_gene: TRBV20-1
abundance: .
CDR3aa: CSARRLAESYNEQFF
CDR3nt: TGCAGTGCTAGAAGGCTGGCAGAGTCCTACAATGAGCAGTTCTTC

j_gene: TRBJ2-5
d_gene: .
v_gene: TRBV18
abundance: many
CDR3aa: CASSPSNRVEETQYF
CDR3nt: TGTGCCAGCTCACCCTCCAACAGGGTTGAAGAGACCCAGTACTTC

j_gene: TRBJ2-4
d_gene: TRBD1
v_gene: TRBV20-1
abundance: many
CDR3aa: CSAAPGRQGKNIQYF
CDR3nt: TGCAGTGCTGCGCCGGGTCGACAGGGCAAAAACATTCAGTACTTC

j_gene: TRBJ2-5
d_gene: .
v_gene: TRBV7-9
abundance: medium-sized
CDR3aa: CASSPRTLQETQYF
CDR3nt: TGTGCCAGCAGCCCTCGAACGCTACAAGAGACCCAGTACTTC

j_gene: TRBJ1-5
d_gene: .
v_gene: TRBV19
abundance: many
CDR3aa: CASSIRTVNQPQHF
CDR3nt: TGTGCCAGTAGTATACGAACAGTCAATCAGCCCCAGCATTTT

j_gene: TRBJ1-1
d_gene: .
v_gene: TRBV6-5
abundance: few
CDR3aa: CASSGRTEAFF
CDR3nt: TGTGCCAGCAGTGGCAGGACTGAAGCTTTCTTT

j_gene: TRBJ2-5
d_gene: .
v_gene: TRBV20-1
abundance: .
CDR3aa: CSASPGTTFQETQYF
CDR3nt: TGCAGTGCTAGCCCCGGGACCACCTTCCAAGAGACCCAGTACTTC

j_gene: TRBJ2-1
d_gene: .
v_gene: TRBV21-1
abundance: .
CDR3aa: CASSTDRCNEQFF
CDR3nt: TGTGCCAGCAGTACCGACAGATGCAATGAGCAGTTCTTC

j_gene: TRBJ2-3
d_gene: TRBD2
v_gene: TRBV20-1
abundance: .
CDR3aa: CSAQLAGGPDTQYF
CDR3nt: TGCAGTGCACAACTAGCGGGAGGGCCGGATACGCAGTATTTT

j_gene: TRBJ2-3
d_gene: .
v_gene: TRBV29-1
abundance: many
CDR3aa: CSVETRDTQYF
CDR3nt: TGCAGCGTTGAAACCAGAGATACGCAGTATTTT

j_gene: TRBJ1-3
d_gene: .
v_gene: TRBV30
abundance: many
CDR3aa: CAWISGNTIYF
CDR3nt: TGTGCCTGGATCTCTGGAAACACCATATATTTT

j_gene: TRBJ2-5
d_gene: .
v_gene: TRBV29-1
abundance: few
CDR3aa: CSHNWVGSQYF
CDR3nt: TGCAGCCATAACTGGGTGGGGTCCCAGTACTTC

j_gene: TRBJ1-3
d_gene: TRBD1
v_gene: TRBV29-1
abundance: few
CDR3aa: CSVGTGTTGNTIYF
CDR3nt: TGCAGCGTTGGGACAGGCACAACTGGAAACACCATATATTTT